Sequencing of this T cell receptor beta chain was carried out in a study of blood T cell repertoires in COVID-19. Whole-study context: Acute and convalescent COVID-19 samples came from the United States, Italy and Spain. Sample material is recorded as cDNA or gDNA derived from T cells, B-cell-depleted T cells, or PBMCs.

TCRdb's table, derived via immunoSEQ multiplex PCR, lists solely in-frame clones and lacks some. The sample has around 140,000 clones, over 75% seen once; the top ten hold about two fifths. CDR3 size: 12 residues. Trimming took off 3 bases at V and 8 bases at J, with 7 bases between the two ends. Germline CDR1 and CDR2: LNHDA and SQIVND (reference sequence). Sequencing input: peripheral blood. This TCR derives from a human donor in a cohort sampled during active COVID-19. The rearrangement links TRBV19 to TRBJ1-4; D remains unclear. DNA of the CDR3: TGTGCCAGTAGTATGATCGGGGAAAAACTGTTTTTT. Its translation is CASSMIGEKLFF.